This T cell receptor (beta chain) appears in the sequencing data of a study of shared clonotypes between healthy human individuals. Libraries were prepared by immunoSEQ multiplex PCR; TCRdb keeps only in-frame clonotypes and omits some of them. The sample holds just under 95,000 clones, roughly three quarters seen once. The CDR3 spans 11 residues. Trimming left V 4 bases short and J 6 bases short, with 7 bases between. Germline V gives CDR1 SGHTA, CDR2 FQGNSA. V gene TRBV7-2 combines with J gene TRBJ2-7; D gene unclear. This clonotype was obtained from a man aged 30-40 years in good health. Sequenced: memory CD8+ T cells sorted from blood. Stated subset: CD45RO+ cells pooled with CCR7-negative TemRA cells. CDR3 DNA: TGTGCCAGCAGCTCTTTCGGCGAGCAGTACTTC. Its protein product is CASSSFGEQYF.